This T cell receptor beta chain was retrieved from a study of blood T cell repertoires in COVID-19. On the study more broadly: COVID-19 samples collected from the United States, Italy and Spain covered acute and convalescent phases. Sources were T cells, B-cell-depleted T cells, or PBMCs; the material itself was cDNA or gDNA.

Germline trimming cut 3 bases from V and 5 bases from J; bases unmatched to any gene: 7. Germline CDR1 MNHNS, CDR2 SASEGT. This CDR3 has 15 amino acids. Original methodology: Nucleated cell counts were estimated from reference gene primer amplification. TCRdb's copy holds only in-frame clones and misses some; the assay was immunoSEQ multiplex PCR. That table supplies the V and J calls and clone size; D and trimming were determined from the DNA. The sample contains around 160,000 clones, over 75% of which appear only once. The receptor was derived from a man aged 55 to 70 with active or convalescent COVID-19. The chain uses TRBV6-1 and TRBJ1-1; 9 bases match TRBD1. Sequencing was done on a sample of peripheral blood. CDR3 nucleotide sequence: TGTGCCAGCAGTGATAACAGGGGGCCGGGAACTGAAGCTTTCTTT. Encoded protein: CASSDNRGPGTEAFF.